Each of the 17 T cell receptor beta chains below was sequenced from the same sample in a study of OX40 agonist ivuxolimab in advanced cancers. Generated by immunoSEQ multiplex PCR, the TCRdb table keeps only in-frame clones and is missing some. Of 65,000 to 85,000 clones detected, over 75% appear once; the ten largest clones hold 5.5% to 7.5%. The material was CD4+ or CD8+ T cells sorted from blood, obtained in a trial of the OX40 agonist ivuxolimab. The receptors here all came from an adult with an advanced solid tumor such as melanoma, head and neck, liver or kidney cancer.

The rearrangement links TRBV5-1 to TRBJ2-1, with 8 bases fitting TRBD2. The ends lost 4 bases at V and 0 bases at J; junction bases unmatched: 18. Germline values: CDR1 SGHRS, CDR2 YFSETQ. The CDR3 extends over 20 amino acids. The DNA for the CDR3 is TGCGCCAGCAGCGCCGACCTAGGGAATCTAGCGGGTAGCTCCTACAATGAGCAGTTCTTC. It encodes CASSADLGNLAGSSYNEQFF.

V and J are TRBV7-2 and TRBJ1-1; possible D gene TRBD1, 5 bases. V was pared by 5 bases and J by 6 bases, with 16 bases between. This CDR3 has 14 amino acids. CDR1 is SGHTA, CDR2 FQGNSA, per germline. The CDR3 region has the DNA TGTGCCAGCAGCGGAGGGGCGGGACGCCCTGAAGCTTTCTTT. Its protein is CASSGGAGRPEAFF.

V usage is TRBV4-3 and J usage is TRBJ1-4; D ambiguous. V was clipped by 1 base and J by 11 bases, with 17 bases between them. Germline V gene data show CDR1 as LGHNA and CDR2 as YSLEER. This CDR3 comprises 15 residues. The CDR3 DNA reads as TGCGCCAGCAGCCAAGGCCCCCGTAGAGGAGGTAAACTGTTTTTT. Translated, it gives CASSQGPRRGGKLFF.

The V gene is TRBV5-1, the J gene TRBJ2-5; D remains unclear. CDR3 size: 12 residues. The germline CDR1 and CDR2 sequences are SGHRS and YFSETQ. The V and J ends lost 4 bases and 1 base respectively, with 5 bases between them. The CDR3 loop is CASSRAQETQYF. In nucleotides, the CDR3 is TGCGCCAGCAGCCGGGCCCAAGAGACCCAGTACTTC.

The rearrangement joins TRBV28 to TRBJ2-2; D unresolved. Germline V lookup: CDR1 MDHEN, CDR2 SYDVKM. The V gene lost 6 bases and the J gene lost 4 bases, with 6 bases spanning the gap. The CDR3 loop spans 12 amino acids. This chain's CDR3 is CASSPGTGELFF. The CDR3 nucleotides read TGTGCCAGCAGCCCAGGCACCGGGGAGCTGTTTTTT.

The chain carries TRBV28 and TRBJ2-1; D unclear. The CDR3 is made up of 14 amino acids. The germline V and J ends were trimmed by 5 bases and 12 bases, with 20 bases remaining between them. In germline, CDR1 is MDHEN, CDR2 SYDVKM. DNA of the CDR3: TGTGCCAGCAGTCCGCCCCGGGCCGTAAGGGCGCAGTTCTTC. It codes for CASSPPRAVRAQFF.

This chain connects TRBV7-9 to TRBJ2-5; TRBD2 matches at 14 bases. With V trimmed by 6 bases and J by 3 bases, 3 bases remained unmatched. CDR3 length: 15 amino acids. From germline, CDR1 is SEHNR and CDR2 FQNEAQ (reference sequence). CDR3 residues: CASSRGLAGEETQYF. The CDR3 nucleotides read TGTGCCAGCAGTAGGGGACTAGCGGGGGAAGAGACCCAGTACTTC.

The CDR3: CASSQESRTESTDTQYF. The CDR3 nucleotides are TGCGCCAGCAGCCAAGAATCCCGAACGGAGAGCACAGATACGCAGTATTTT. The chain uses TRBV4-3 and TRBJ2-3; unclear D gene. The V end was cut by 0 bases, the J end by 0 bases, with 13 bases between. The CDR3 totals 17 residues. Germline V gene lookup returns CDR1 LGHNA and CDR2 YSLEER.

J is TRBJ1-1 and V is TRBV19; tentative D call: TRBD1 (5 bases). There are 14 residues in the CDR3. V was clipped by 6 bases and J by 1 base, with 12 bases between them. Germline loops: CDR1 LNHDA, CDR2 SQIVND (reference sequence). The CDR3 DNA reads TGTGCCAGTAGCCTGGGCACAGGGAACACTGAAGCTTTCTTT. Protein: CASSLGTGNTEAFF.

The rearrangement uses TRBV6-6 and TRBJ1-2; no firm D call. The CDR3 totals 14 residues. Germline CDR1 reads MNHNY; CDR2 reads SVGAGI (reference sequence). Trimming left V 3 bases short and J 7 bases short, with 15 bases between. The CDR3 coding sequence is TGTGCCAGCAGTTATTTGGACCGGCGACGTGGCTACACCTTC. The encoded protein is CASSYLDRRRGYTF.

J is TRBJ2-3 and V is TRBV30, with D possibly being TRBD2 (5 bases). V was trimmed by 4 bases and J by 3 bases, leaving 11 bases between them. The CDR3 totals 13 residues. CDR1 is GTSNPN and CDR2 is SVGIG in the germline V gene (reference sequence). The CDR3 coding sequence is TGTGCCTGGAACCCCGAGCGGACAGATACGCAGTATTTT. Protein product: CAWNPERTDTQYF.

This chain links TRBV4-3 with TRBJ2-7; D is uncertain. The V end lost 0 bases, the J end lost 5 bases, and 17 bases lay between the germline ends. This CDR3 spans 16 amino acids. The germline CDR1 and CDR2 sequences are LGHNA and YSLEER. CDR3 residues: CASSQDASELPHEQYF. The DNA of the CDR3 is TGCGCCAGCAGCCAAGATGCGTCAGAGCTTCCCCACGAGCAGTACTTC.

This chain uses TRBV2 with TRBJ1-1; unclear D gene. From germline, CDR1 is SNHLY and CDR2 FYNNEI. V lost 0 bases and J 9 bases, leaving 17 bases between the germline ends. The CDR3 covers 15 residues. The CDR3 is CASSEALLRSGKAFF. The CDR3, as DNA: TGTGCCAGCAGTGAAGCGTTGCTGAGGTCTGGTAAAGCTTTCTTT.

J is TRBJ1-2 and V is TRBV7-2; perhaps TRBD1 as D (5 bases). CDR1 is SGHTA, CDR2 FQGNSA, per germline. This CDR3 contains 16 residues. With 1 base removed from V and 4 bases from J, the gap between germline ends came to 16 bases. CDR3 DNA: TGTGCCAGCAGCTTAGTGGGGGTTGGGGGTGTCTATGGCTACACCTTC. Protein sequence: CASSLVGVGGVYGYTF. Together with reference TRBV7-2 and TRBJ1-2, the CDR3 gives the full variable domain: GAGVSQSPSNKVTEKGKDVELRCDPISGHTALYWYRQSLGQGLEFLIYFQGNSAPDKSGLPSDRFSAERTGGSVSTLTIQRTQQEDSAVYLCASSLVGVGGVYGYTFGSGTRLTVV.

The gene calls are TRBV5-1 and TRBJ2-7; D is unresolved. V gave up 0 bases and J gave up 2 bases, with 9 bases separating them. The germline V gene encodes CDR1 SGHRS and CDR2 YFSETQ. The CDR3 extends over 14 amino acids. The CDR3 spells CASSLGASPYEQYF. As DNA, the CDR3 is TGCGCCAGCAGCTTGGGTGCCAGTCCCTACGAGCAGTACTTC. Full variable domain (missing parts from reference TRBV5-1 and TRBJ2-7): KAGVTQTPRYLIKTRGQQVTLSCSPISGHRSVSWYQQTPGQGLQFLFEYFSETQRNKGNFPGRFSGRQFSNSRSEMNVSTLELGDSALYLCASSLGASPYEQYFGPGTRLTVT.

The chain employs TRBV14 and TRBJ1-2; D perhaps matches TRBD1 (5 bases). V lost 0 bases and J 4 bases, leaving 12 bases between the germline ends. This CDR3 region has 15 residues. Per germline, CDR1 SGHDN and CDR2 FVKESK. The chain's CDR3 is CASSQDFGGFYGYTF. DNA for the CDR3: TGTGCCAGCAGCCAAGATTTTGGGGGATTCTATGGCTACACCTTC.

The V gene is TRBV5-1, the J gene TRBJ2-5; 8 positions agree with TRBD2. The DNA end is a closer match to TRBJ2-7, so the J assignment may be wrong. This CDR3 region has 14 residues. Germline values: CDR1 SGHRS, CDR2 YFSETQ. The CDR3 bases are TGCGCCAGCAGCACTAGCGGCTCGACCTACGAGCAGTACTTC. Amino acid sequence: CASSTSGSTYEQYF.